The next 17 T cell receptor beta chains were all read from a single sample in a study of blood T cells in healthy people across ages (dated by TCRdb to 2015 to 2017). Libraries were made using 5' RACE. Sequencing was performed on an Illumina HiSeq 2500. A second PCR of roughly 7 to 12 cycles was performed with a sample-barcoded 5' primer and a J-beta primer mix. TCRdb reprocessing: public reads trimmed at Q25 with fastp, clones called with MiXCR, in-frame beta chains kept. Rows are combined by CDR3 protein, so each entry shows the most common genes and DNA. The sample table lists some 1.6 million distinct CDR3 sequences, 34% of them with a count of one. The ten largest clones represent 11% of the sample. The material sequenced was blood. The receptors stem from a woman in her 30s in good health.

In its sample, this clonotype was seen many times. A much bigger clone sits one base away, suggesting this may be a read error. This chain joins TRBV25-1 and TRBJ2-1; D remains ambiguous. Germline CDR1 is MGHDK and CDR2 is SYGVNS. This CDR3 is built from 14 residues. The DNA for the CDR3 is TGTGCCAGCAGGGAATCAGGAGTAGTAGTTGAGCAGTTCTTC. Translating it yields CASRESGVVVEQFF.

The rearrangement joins TRBV9 to TRBJ1-4; perhaps TRBD1 as D (6 bases). Per the germline V gene, CDR1 is SGDLS and CDR2 is YYNGEE. V lost 0 bases, J lost 7 bases, and 13 bases lay in between. This CDR3 contains 15 residues. CDR3 coding DNA: TGTGCCAGCAGCGTAGCTTCCCAGGGGATTGAAAAACTGTTTTTT. It specifies CASSVASQGIEKLFF.

There are a few counts of this clonotype. The chain links TRBV5-1 to TRBJ2-5; 15 bases agree with TRBD2. Germline V lookup: CDR1 SGHRS, CDR2 YFSETQ. V was pared by 4 bases and J by 5 bases, with 6 bases of the junction left unmatched. This CDR3 region has 16 residues. Here the CDR3 reads CASSTGTSGGKETQYF. CDR3 sequence (DNA): TGCGCCAGCAGCACCGGGACTAGCGGGGGGAAGGAGACCCAGTACTTC.

With respect to this clonotype: The junction shows a germline mismatch at one end, possibly a read error. The rearrangement joins TRBV6-1 to TRBJ2-1; D tentatively fits TRBD1 or TRBD2 (6 bases each). CDR1 is MNHNS, CDR2 SASEGT, per germline. There are 15 residues in the CDR3. The CDR3 loop is CAGSVEGGLYNEQFF. In DNA, the CDR3 is TGTGCCGGCAGTGTTGAGGGGGGACTCTACAATGAGCAGTTCTTC.

The chain combines TRBV7-8 with TRBJ1-5; D uncertain. The V end lost 1 base, the J end lost 4 bases, and 8 bases lay between the germline ends. CDR3 length: 14 residues. Germline V CDR1 and CDR2: SGHVS, FQNEAQ. CDR3 amino acids: CASSLEVMNQPQHF. The CDR3 coding sequence is TGTGCCAGCAGCTTAGAAGTTATGAATCAGCCCCAGCATTTT.

The gene calls are TRBV14 and TRBJ1-2, with D tentatively TRBD1 (6 bases). Germline CDR1 and CDR2: SGHDN and FVKESK. V lost 1 base and J 4 bases, leaving 13 bases between the germline ends. This CDR3 has 15 amino acids. In nucleotides, the CDR3 is TGTGCCAGCAGCCAAGGAATGGGGGCTACCTATGGCTACACCTTC. Translation: CASSQGMGATYGYTF.

About this clonotype: A read error is possible here, since a much larger clone lies one base away. This chain links TRBV20-1 with TRBJ2-1; D is possibly TRBD2 (6 bases). Germline CDR1 and CDR2: DFQATT and SNEGSKA (reference sequence). CDR3 length equals 13 residues. As DNA, the CDR3 is TGCGTCGGTCAGGGAGGACCCTACAATGAGCAGTTCTTC. Translating gives CVGQGGPYNEQFF.

CDR3 nucleotide sequence: TGCAGCGTCGGGACGGCTTCGGGCTACACCTTC. Protein: CSVGTASGYTF. This chain joins TRBV29-1 and TRBJ1-2; TRBD1 might be the D (5 bases). V shed 6 bases and J shed 8 bases, with 13 bases lying between them. The CDR3 length is 11 residues. The germline gives CDR1 SQVTM, CDR2 ANQGSEA.

This clonotype was found once. The chain uses TRBV27 and TRBJ1-5; the match to TRBD1 covers 7 bases. V gave up 4 bases and J gave up 0 bases; unmatched junction bases: 18. Germline V gene lookup returns CDR1 MNHEY and CDR2 SMNVEV (reference sequence). The CDR3 consists of 20 residues. CDR3 sequence (DNA): TGTGCCAGCAGTTCGGTCCCCGGGACAGAGAGAGAAGTTAGCAATCAGCCCCAGCATTTT. Amino acids: CASSSVPGTEREVSNQPQHF.

This clonotype has only a few counts. This sequence joins TRBV7-2 and TRBJ1-5; weak D call: TRBD1 (6 bases). Between the trimmed V and J ends, which lost 5 bases and 8 bases, there was a span of 19 bases. The CDR3 consists of 15 residues. Germline V CDR1 and CDR2: SGHTA, FQGNSA. The CDR3 nucleotides read TGTGCCAGCAGCCTAGGAGGGGGTTTCACGGAGCCCCAGCATTTT. It is translated as CASSLGGGFTEPQHF.

On this clonotype: Sequence at one end of the junction differs from germline and may be a read error. The chain is built from TRBV12-3 or TRBV12-4 and TRBJ2-5, with TRBD1 matching 7 bases. The CDR3 length is 17 residues. This chain's CDR3 is CASSPIPGQKFQATQYF. The CDR3 region has the DNA TGTGCCAGCAGTCCCATTCCGGGACAGAAATTCCAAGCGACCCAGTACTTC.

This clonotype appeared a single time. The V call is TRBV7-9, the J call TRBJ1-5, with D maybe TRBD1 (6 bases). Trimming pared 1 base from V and 3 bases from J, leaving 16 bases between. CDR1 is SEHNR, CDR2 FQNEAQ, per germline (reference sequence). The CDR3 has 17 residues. CDR3 sequence reads: CASSLEVGQTINQPQHF. The CDR3 DNA reads as TGTGCCAGCAGCTTAGAAGTCGGACAGACTATCAATCAGCCCCAGCATTTT.

The chain recombines TRBV20-1 with TRBJ2-5; 14 bases are shared with TRBD2. Germline loops: CDR1 DFQATT, CDR2 SNEGSKA (reference sequence). The CDR3 covers 15 residues. In DNA form, the CDR3 reads TGCAGGGCCAAATCCGGGACTAGCGGGGGAGAGACCCAGTACTTC. Protein: CRAKSGTSGGETQYF.

The chain links TRBV5-1 to TRBJ1-4; D not resolved. Germline assignment: CDR1 SGHRS and CDR2 YFSETQ. V was pared by 6 bases and J by 6 bases, with 33 bases between. CDR3 length: 20 amino acids. CDR3 in DNA: TGCGCCAGCAAGTGGAACCGGGAGAATAGCACATCCAGCCGCTATGAAAAACTGTTTTTT. As protein: CASKWNRENSTSSRYEKLFF.

Many counts were recorded for this clonotype. The junction shows a germline mismatch at one end, possibly a read error. The V gene is TRBV5-1, the J gene TRBJ2-7; D ambiguous. Germline lookup yields CDR1 SGHRS and CDR2 YFSETQ. CDR3 length: 14 residues. DNA for the CDR3: TGTGCCAGCAGCCCTGGGTCCAGTGGGTACGAGCAGTACTTC. The encoded protein is CASSPGSSGYEQYF.

The J gene is TRBJ1-2, the V gene TRBV25-1; 8 nucleotides match TRBD1. Germline CDR1 and CDR2: MGHDK and SYGVNS. There are 12 residues in the CDR3. J gave up 4 bases and V 8 bases, and 3 bases lay outside the gene matches. The CDR3 bases are TGTGCCAGCCCTGACAGGGGCTATGGCTACACCTTC. This codes for CASPDRGYGYTF.

The rearrangement joins TRBV18 to TRBJ1-2, with D hard to call. V shed 2 bases and J shed 4 bases, with 20 bases lying between them. Germline CDR1 is KGHSH and CDR2 is LQKENI. CDR3 size: 17 residues. The CDR3 protein is CASSPILITKGGYGYTF. As DNA, the CDR3 is TGTGCCAGCTCACCAATTTTGATAACAAAGGGAGGCTATGGCTACACCTTC. Complete variable domain (other parts from reference TRBV18 and TRBJ1-2): NAGVMQNPRHLVRRRGQEARLRCSPMKGHSHVYWYRQLPEEGLKFMVYLQKENIIDESGMPKERFSAEFPKEGPSILRIQQVVRGDSAAYFCASSPILITKGGYGYTFGSGTRLTVV.